This TCR beta chain was retrieved from a study of human T cells and chemical hapten exposure. Study-level background: Variability of per-sample TCR yields stemmed mainly from small differences in pooled library volume.

CDR3 length equals 16 residues. The time point here: healthy volunteer bleed at 6 weeks. Unfractionated whole blood yielded the extracted total RNA. This clonotype was counted many times. Within the library, unique molecular identifiers were attached to each individual cDNA molecule. TCRdb reprocessed the RACE reads with MiXCR, giving one entry per CDR3 protein. The sample consists of about 47,000 distinct CDR3 sequences, 3.5% to 4% of them appearing once. The chain combines TRBV21-1 with TRBJ2-1; the table's D gene call, TRBD2, was not cross checked with the DNA. TRBV21-1 counts as a pseudogene. This receptor was identified in a human donor in good health. Some clones in this sample may be carry-over from other donors' samples. Sequencing was carried out using whole blood. The CDR3 DNA follows: TGTGCCAGCAGCAACCCCCCCAGGCTGGGGAGGAATGAGCAGTTCTTC. As protein: CASSNPPRLGRNEQFF.